Below, 9 T cell receptor beta chains from the same sample are listed, as sequenced in a study of cytomegalovirus exposure and HLA in healthy donors. Assay: immunoSEQ multiplex PCR; the TCRdb copy retains only in-frame clones and omits some. The data show approximately 53,000 clones, around nine tenths seen once. The material sequenced was PBMCs. The receptors were sampled from a man younger than 30 in good health and CMV-seronegative.

The rearrangement uses TRBV18 and TRBJ2-3; 7 nucleotides match TRBD1. The length of the CDR3 is 15 residues. Germline CDR1 KGHSH, CDR2 LQKENI. With 3 bases clipped from V and 0 bases from J, the junction kept 3 bases outside the gene matches. CDR3 sequence (DNA): TGTGCCAGCTCACCGGGACAGCCCAGCACAGATACGCAGTATTTT. Translating gives CASSPGQPSTDTQYF.

The gene calls are TRBV5-1 and TRBJ1-4; TRBD1 is a possible D gene (6 bases). The CDR3 sequence is 16 residues long. V was shortened by 0 bases and J by 4 bases, with 13 bases between the two germline ends. From germline, CDR1 is SGHRS and CDR2 YFSETQ. The CDR3 here is CASSLGDGTNNEKLFF. In DNA, the CDR3 is TGCGCCAGCAGCTTGGGGGACGGGACAAATAATGAAAAACTGTTTTTT.

The CDR3 sequence: CAISGTGDTEAFF. The CDR3 bases are TGTGCCATCAGTGGGACAGGGGATACTGAAGCTTTCTTT. The V call is TRBV10-3, the J call TRBJ1-1; 9 nucleotides line up with TRBD1. V lost 4 bases to trimming and J lost 5 bases; unmatched junction nucleotides: 2. Per the germline V gene, CDR1 is ENHRY and CDR2 is SYGVKD. The CDR3 spans 13 residues.

This clone was detected only a few times. The V and J genes are TRBV21-1 and TRBJ2-7; the D call in the table, TRBD1, was not verified against the DNA. TRBV21-1 is annotated as a pseudogene. The CDR3 spans 14 residues. CDR3 in amino acids: CASRENRGLYEQYF. CDR3 nucleotide sequence: TGTGCCAGCAGAGAAAACAGGGGACTTTACGAGCAGTACTTC.

The genes are TRBV9 and TRBJ2-7, with 7 bases aligning to TRBD1. Germline V gene lookup returns CDR1 SGDLS and CDR2 YYNGEE. CDR3 length: 13 amino acids. The V and J ends lost 3 bases and 7 bases, in that order; junction bases with no gene match: 7. The CDR3 region has the DNA TGTGCCAGCAGCGAATCCCCCAGGGGGGAGCAGTACTTC. It specifies CASSESPRGEQYF.

The chain uses TRBV2 and TRBJ1-2; 9 bases are shared with TRBD1. V was pared by 5 bases and J by 6 bases, with 4 bases of the junction left unmatched. The CDR3 runs 13 residues. The germline CDR1 and CDR2 sequences are SNHLY and FYNNEI. This CDR3 reads CASSRTGVDGYTF. For the CDR3, the DNA is TGTGCCAGCAGTCGGACAGGGGTGGATGGCTACACCTTC.

V gene TRBV5-1 combines with J gene TRBJ1-1, with 8 bases aligning to TRBD1. Looked up from germline, CDR1 is SGHRS and CDR2 is YFSETQ. The CDR3 loop spans 17 amino acids. The trim removed 2 bases at V and 4 bases at J, leaving 13 bases unmatched. The CDR3 region is CASSFLNPGGGGTEAFF. For the CDR3, the DNA is TGCGCCAGCAGCTTTTTAAACCCAGGGGGCGGAGGCACTGAAGCTTTCTTT.

The chain is built from TRBV9 and TRBJ2-1; TRBD2 matches at 10 bases. Germline V CDR1 and CDR2: SGDLS, YYNGEE. This CDR3 has 15 residues. V shed 2 bases and J 9 bases; nucleotides not matched to a gene: 8. The CDR3 protein is CASSVSGRVNIEQFF. The DNA for the CDR3 is TGTGCCAGCAGCGTGAGCGGGAGGGTGAATATTGAGCAGTTCTTC.

This chain connects TRBV30 to TRBJ2-7; TRBD2 is a possible D gene (6 bases). This CDR3 is 13 amino acids long. The ends were cut back, 2 bases at V and 3 bases at J, with 11 bases in the middle. Looked up from germline, CDR1 is GTSNPN and CDR2 is SVGIG (reference sequence). This CDR3 is CAWSSGTLYEQYF. CDR3 nucleotide sequence: TGTGCCTGGAGTTCCGGGACTCTCTACGAGCAGTACTTC.